A selection of T cell receptor beta chains follows, all from one sample in a study of CD8 T cells in ankylosing spondylitis. TCRdb itself ran the 5' RACE reads through MiXCR, one entry per CDR3 protein. The sample consists of about 160,000 distinct CDR3 sequences, under 45% of them appearing once. The sequenced material came from synovial fluid, either unsorted or a sorted T cell fraction (not recorded which). The receptor set was obtained from a male donor with ankylosing spondylitis. The conserved cysteine and the conserved F or W are not part of the CDR3 here.

J: TRBJ2-3; V: TRBV5-1; length: 12; CDR3: ASSFGAYTDTQY
J: TRBJ1-2; V: TRBV29-1; length: 10; CDR3: SASTGARVYT
J: TRBJ2-7; V: TRBV7-9; length: 13; CDR3: ASSLAWGPSGEQY
J: TRBJ2-3; V: TRBV12-3/TRBV12-4; length: 13; CDR3: ASSLTGGWTDTQY
J: TRBJ2-7; V: TRBV7-8; length: 13; CDR3: ASSVWGGGSNEQY
J: TRBJ2-1; V: TRBV6-4; length: 12; CDR3: ASSDSTSYNEQF
J: TRBJ2-1; V: TRBV2; length: 14; CDR3: ASSTGTSASYNEQF
J: TRBJ2-7; V: TRBV5-1; length: 11; CDR3: ASSLTSWDEQY
J: TRBJ1-2; V: TRBV7-9; length: 12; CDR3: ASSLTGTPHGYT
J: TRBJ2-1; V: TRBV6-1; length: 14; CDR3: ASSEWGTSGGNEQF
J: TRBJ1-1; V: TRBV9; length: 12; CDR3: ASSPGTTLTEAF
J: TRBJ2-2; V: TRBV4-2; length: 12; CDR3: ASSQGVEVGELF
J: TRBJ1-6; V: TRBV20-1; length: 13; CDR3: SATPRQGFDSPLH
J: TRBJ1-1; V: TRBV7-9; length: 14; CDR3: ASSFVKGLVNTEAF
J: TRBJ2-5; V: TRBV28; length: 13; CDR3: ASRLLDRDQETQY
J: TRBJ1-5; V: TRBV19; length: 16; CDR3: ASSIPTGTGGYNQPQH
J: TRBJ2-3; V: TRBV20-1; length: 13; CDR3: SALPQRASTDTQY
J: TRBJ2-1; V: TRBV28; length: 15; CDR3: ASSFGTSVGSYNEQF
J: TRBJ2-1; V: TRBV30; length: 10; CDR3: AGPGSGNEQF
J: TRBJ1-1; V: TRBV28; length: 13; CDR3: ASSLGGAYGTEAF
J: TRBJ1-1; V: TRBV29-1; length: 10; CDR3: SVEGDTSEAF
J: TRBJ2-7; V: TRBV6-1; length: 14; CDR3: ASSPQVGGGSYEQY
J: TRBJ1-1; V: TRBV4-1; length: 11; CDR3: ASTRQGSTEAF
J: TRBJ1-2; V: TRBV4-1; length: 12; CDR3: ASSVRSLHYGYT
J: TRBJ2-1; V: TRBV6-1; length: 14; CDR3: ASTLTSGDPYNEQF
J: TRBJ2-7; V: TRBV6-2/TRBV6-3; length: 14; CDR3: ASSPDRGRRCYEQY
J: TRBJ2-1; V: TRBV14; length: 14; CDR3: ASSYEWETQNNEQF
J: TRBJ2-7; V: TRBV12-3/TRBV12-4; length: 14; CDR3: ASSLDWDRGYYEQY
J: TRBJ1-4; V: TRBV2; length: 14; CDR3: ASSVGTGCGNEKLF
J: TRBJ1-2; V: TRBV3-1; length: 19; CDR3: ASSRPYRGNRAPGGFYGYT
J: TRBJ1-1; V: TRBV29-1; length: 10; CDR3: SVVGMYTEAF
J: TRBJ2-1; V: TRBV5-6; length: 10; CDR3: ASSFEKNRQF
J: TRBJ1-4; V: TRBV4-1; length: 14; CDR3: ASSQDTVWRYEKLF
J: TRBJ2-3; V: TRBV7-8; length: 13; CDR3: ASSWSDGSTDTQY
J: TRBJ1-1; V: TRBV7-9; length: 8; CDR3: ASGDTEAF
J: TRBJ1-1; V: TRBV29-1; length: 13; CDR3: SGGSIRILNTEAF
J: TRBJ2-1; V: TRBV20-1; length: 12; CDR3: SARDRVAYNEQF
J: TRBJ2-7; V: TRBV20-1; length: 12; CDR3: SATVGTGRWEQY
J: TRBJ2-7; V: TRBV2; length: 11; CDR3: ASTGTKTYEQY
J: TRBJ2-1; V: TRBV20-1; length: 18; CDR3: SARDYWGTSGKRVYNEQF
J: TRBJ1-1; V: TRBV7-9; length: 13; CDR3: ASSLTDRGNTEAF
J: TRBJ1-5; V: TRBV27; length: 13; CDR3: ASSPPLLLNQPQH
J: TRBJ2-1; V: TRBV28; length: 14; CDR3: ASSLILAGTPGEQF
J: TRBJ2-1; V: TRBV5-5; length: 13; CDR3: ASSVTASSYNEQF
J: TRBJ1-3; V: TRBV5-1; length: 14; CDR3: ASSLIPDLSGNTIY
J: TRBJ2-7; V: TRBV27; length: 12; CDR3: ASSLVDRAHEQY
J: TRBJ2-3; V: TRBV9; length: 14; CDR3: ASSQVVPGGTDTQY
J: TRBJ1-1; V: TRBV4-1; length: 12; CDR3: ASSQVRGLDEAF
J: TRBJ1-5; V: TRBV24-1; length: 11; CDR3: ATQELSNQPQH
J: TRBJ2-7; V: TRBV10-3; length: 11; CDR3: AIRTVERYEQY
J: TRBJ1-2; V: TRBV10-3; length: 14; CDR3: AISEPTGKLNYGYT
J: TRBJ2-1; V: TRBV12-3/TRBV12-4; length: 13; CDR3: ASSLLAGGRDEQF
J: TRBJ1-2; V: TRBV4-1; length: 14; CDR3: ASSQGRGRRRYGYT
J: TRBJ1-6; V: TRBV2; length: 14; CDR3: ASSDLAANYNSPLH
J: TRBJ2-7; V: TRBV11-2; length: 14; CDR3: ASSWPPRLGTYEQY
J: TRBJ1-1; V: TRBV12-3/TRBV12-4; length: 15; CDR3: ASSLGTGTGMNTEAF
J: TRBJ1-2; V: TRBV6-1; length: 13; CDR3: ASSEIFWNSYGYT
J: TRBJ2-7; V: TRBV13; length: 13; CDR3: ASRLGTSGDYEQY
J: TRBJ1-1; V: TRBV7-9; length: 15; CDR3: ASSLASDFLMNTEAF
J: TRBJ2-1; V: TRBV29-1; length: 12; CDR3: SVELAWGYNEQF